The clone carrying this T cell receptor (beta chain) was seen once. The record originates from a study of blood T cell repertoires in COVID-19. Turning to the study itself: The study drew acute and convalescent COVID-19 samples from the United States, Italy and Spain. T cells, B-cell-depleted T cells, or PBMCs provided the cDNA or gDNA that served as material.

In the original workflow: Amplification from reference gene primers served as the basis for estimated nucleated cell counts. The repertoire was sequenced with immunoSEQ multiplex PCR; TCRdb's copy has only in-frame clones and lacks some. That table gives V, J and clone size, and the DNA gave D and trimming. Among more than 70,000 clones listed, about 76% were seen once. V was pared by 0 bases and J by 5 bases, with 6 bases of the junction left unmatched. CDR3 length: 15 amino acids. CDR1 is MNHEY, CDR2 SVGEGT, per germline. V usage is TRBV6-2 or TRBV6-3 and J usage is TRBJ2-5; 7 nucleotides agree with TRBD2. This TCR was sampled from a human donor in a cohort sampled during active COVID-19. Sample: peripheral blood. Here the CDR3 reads CASSYSRLAVETQYF. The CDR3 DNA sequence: TGTGCCAGCAGTTACTCGAGACTAGCAGTTGAGACCCAGTACTTC.